Listed below are T cell receptor beta chains from one sample, sequenced in a study of immune cell composition in non-small cell lung cancer. Sequencing was performed with immunoSEQ multiplex PCR; in TCRdb, only in-frame clones are kept and a portion is missing. The table has 3,000 to 3,500 clones, 60% to 85% seen once. Material: lung tumor tissue. These receptor sequences come from a human donor with non-small cell lung cancer. The CDR3 runs from the conserved cysteine through the conserved F or W. Fields, in order: clone size, D gene, V gene, J gene, CDR3 protein, CDR3 DNA. D genes are given only for firm matches. Expanded clones are given a class, and other clones once, few, many or no size at all.

.	.	TRBV5-6	TRBJ1-2	CASSLENYGYTF	TGTGCCAGCAGCCTAGAGAACTATGGCTACACCTTC
.	.	TRBV2	TRBJ2-1	CASSDPGYEQFF	TGTGCCAGCAGTGATCCCGGTTATGAGCAGTTCTTC
.	.	TRBV7-3	TRBJ2-5	CASSLNRNQETQYF	TGTGCCAGCAGCTTAAACAGAAACCAAGAGACCCAGTACTTC
.	.	TRBV5-8	TRBJ1-1	CASSFWGSKNEAFF	TGTGCCAGCAGCTTTTGGGGCAGTAAGAACGAAGCTTTTTTT
.	TRBD1	TRBV6-5	TRBJ2-7	CASSSGDRGQYEQYF	TGTGCCAGCAGTTCCGGGGACAGGGGGCAGTACGAGCAGTACTTC
.	TRBD1	TRBV18	TRBJ2-6	CASSPTGGTGGANVLTF	TGTGCCAGCTCACCGACAGGGGGCACTGGCGGGGCCAACGTCCTGACTTTC
.	TRBD2	TRBV18	TRBJ2-7	CASSPAAGTSYEQYF	TGTGCCAGCTCACCAGCAGCGGGAACCTCCTACGAGCAGTACTTC
.	.	TRBV2	TRBJ1-2	CASSVQELYGYTF	TGTGCCAGCAGTGTACAGGAGCTATATGGCTACACCTTC
few	.	TRBV5-4	TRBJ1-2	CASSSEAGDTF	TGTGCCAGCAGCTCGGAGGCAGGGGACACCTTC
.	TRBD2	TRBV7-2	TRBJ2-1	CASSLGGGEQFF	TGTGCCAGCAGCTTAGGCGGGGGTGAGCAGTTCTTC
.	.	TRBV7-7	TRBJ2-3	CASSLTDQSTDTQYF	TGTGCCAGCAGCTTGACAGACCAGAGCACAGATACGCAGTATTTT
.	.	TRBV20-1	TRBJ1-1	CRGGVGTEAFF	TGCAGGGGGGGGGTGGGCACTGAAGCTTTCTTT
.	.	TRBV21-1	TRBJ1-2	CASSKLARAYGYTF	TGTGCCAGCAGCAAATTGGCAAGAGCGTATGGCTACACCTTC
once	.	TRBV7-2	TRBJ2-7	CASSPETEIDEQYF	TGTGCCAGCAGCCCAGAAACAGAGATCGACGAGCAGTACTTC
few	TRBD1	TRBV6-6	TRBJ2-3	CASSSRDRGVDTQYF	TGTGCCAGCAGTTCTCGGGACAGGGGTGTTGATACGCAGTATTTT
.	.	TRBV7-2	TRBJ1-1	CASSLVQQGSEAFF	TGTGCCAGCAGCTTAGTTCAGCAGGGCTCGGAAGCTTTCTTT
.	.	TRBV2	TRBJ2-7	CASRDSTTYEQYF	TGTGCCAGCAGAGACAGTACTACCTACGAGCAGTACTTC
.	.	TRBV27	TRBJ1-2	CASSSGLGYTF	TGTGCCAGCAGTTCAGGGCTTGGCTACACCTTC
few	TRBD1	TRBV5-6	TRBJ2-4	CASSTVDRGKNIQYF	TGTGCCAGCAGTACAGTGGACAGGGGCAAAAACATTCAGTACTTC
.	.	TRBV15	TRBJ1-4	CATSRGQDNNEKLFF	TGTGCCACCAGCAGAGGACAAGATAATAATGAAAAACTGTTTTTT
few	.	TRBV5-6	TRBJ1-4	CASSLPTNEKLFF	TGTGCCAGCAGCTTGCCGACTAATGAAAAACTGTTTTTT
.	TRBD1	TRBV28	TRBJ1-2	CASRQGTLYGYTF	TGTGCCAGCAGACAGGGGACCCTTTATGGCTACACCTTC
.	.	TRBV29-1	TRBJ1-2	CSVAGAVYGYTF	TGCAGCGTGGCAGGGGCTGTCTATGGCTACACCTTC
.	.	TRBV7-2	TRBJ1-6	CASSSGRGGLNSPLHF	TGTGCCAGCAGCTCTGGCCGTGGGGGACTCAATTCACCCCTCCACTTT
.	.	TRBV14	TRBJ2-3	CASGRSSPDTQYF	TGTGCCAGCGGGAGGTCCAGTCCAGATACGCAGTATTTT
.	.	TRBV4-2	TRBJ1-1	CASSQAGHRNAEAFF	TGTGCCAGCAGCCAAGCAGGGCATCGGAACGCTGAAGCTTTCTTT
.	.	TRBV11-2	TRBJ2-3	CASSLDLNTQYF	TGTGCCAGCAGCTTAGATTTAAATACGCAGTATTTT
.	TRBD1	TRBV5-1	TRBJ2-7	CASSIRQGYEQYF	TGCGCCAGCAGCATTAGACAGGGATACGAGCAGTACTTC
.	.	TRBV6-6	TRBJ2-5	CASSSLAARPKTQYF	TGTGCCAGCAGTTCCCTCGCAGCCAGGCCAAAGACCCAGTACTTC
once	.	TRBV7-2	TRBJ1-1	CASSYGQFTEAFF	TGTGCCAGCAGCTACGGACAGTTTACGGAAGCTTTCTTT
.	.	TRBV18	TRBJ2-1	CASSLTGYNEQFF	TGTGCCAGCTCTCTCACGGGGTACAATGAGCAGTTCTTC
.	.	TRBV5-1	TRBJ2-3	CASSLGHSTDTQYF	TGCGCCAGCAGCTTAGGACATAGCACAGATACGCAGTATTTT
.	.	TRBV7-9	TRBJ2-3	CASSLELPGSTDTQYF	TGTGCCAGCAGCTTAGAACTGCCAGGGAGCACAGATACGCAGTATTTT
.	TRBD2	TRBV27	TRBJ2-3	CASKRSLAGATSTDTQYF	TGTGCCAGCAAGAGGTCTCTAGCGGGGGCTACTAGCACAGATACGCAGTATTTT
.	.	TRBV19	TRBJ1-2	CATPYGYTF	TGTGCCACCCCTTATGGCTACACCTTC
.	.	TRBV18	TRBJ2-1	CASSPNSGLGEQFF	TGTGCCAGCTCACCGAATAGCGGTCTGGGGGAGCAGTTCTTC
.	.	TRBV5-4	TRBJ1-6	CASSPGGGANLSPLHF	TGTGCCAGCAGCCCTGGCGGGGGGGCTAATTTATCACCCCTCCACTTT
.	TRBD1	TRBV4-3	TRBJ2-2	CASSQADRVTGELFF	TGCGCCAGCAGCCAAGCGGACAGGGTCACCGGGGAGCTGTTTTTT
once	TRBD1	TRBV11-2	TRBJ1-6	CASSTRQGENSPLHF	TGTGCCAGCAGCACCAGACAGGGCGAGAATTCACCCCTCCACTTT
.	TRBD1	TRBV6-5	TRBJ2-3	CASSVQGQSTDTQYF	TGTGCCAGCAGTGTACAGGGGCAGAGCACAGATACGCAGTATTTT
.	.	TRBV7-3	TRBJ2-2	CASSPSLGGGELFF	TGTGCCAGCAGCCCTAGTTTGGGGGGCGGGGAGCTGTTTTTT
.	.	TRBV19	TRBJ1-1	CASSNRVQNTEAFF	TGTGCCAGTAGTAACAGGGTACAGAACACTGAAGCTTTCTTT
.	.	TRBV19	TRBJ1-1	CASSIGQTAFF	TGTGCCAGTAGTATAGGTCAGACTGCTTTCTTT
.	TRBD1	TRBV6-5	TRBJ1-2	CASSYTRGTDYGYTF	TGTGCCAGCAGTTACACCCGAGGGACAGACTATGGCTACACCTTC
.	.	TRBV27	TRBJ2-7	CASSIFGEDEQYF	TGTGCCAGCAGTATCTTCGGTGAGGACGAGCAGTACTTC